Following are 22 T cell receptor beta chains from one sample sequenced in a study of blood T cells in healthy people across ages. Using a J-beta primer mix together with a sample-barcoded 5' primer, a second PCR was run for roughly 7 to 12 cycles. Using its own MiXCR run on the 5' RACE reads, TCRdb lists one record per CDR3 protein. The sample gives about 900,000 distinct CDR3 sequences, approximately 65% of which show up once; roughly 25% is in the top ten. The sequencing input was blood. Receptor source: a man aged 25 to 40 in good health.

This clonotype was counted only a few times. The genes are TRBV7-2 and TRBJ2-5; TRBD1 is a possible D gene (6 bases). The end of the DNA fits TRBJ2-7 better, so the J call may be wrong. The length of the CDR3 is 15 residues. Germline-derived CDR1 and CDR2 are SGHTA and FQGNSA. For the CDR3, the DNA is TGTGCCAGCAGTCCTACAGGGCCCTCGACCTACGAGCAGTACTTC. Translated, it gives CASSPTGPSTYEQYF.

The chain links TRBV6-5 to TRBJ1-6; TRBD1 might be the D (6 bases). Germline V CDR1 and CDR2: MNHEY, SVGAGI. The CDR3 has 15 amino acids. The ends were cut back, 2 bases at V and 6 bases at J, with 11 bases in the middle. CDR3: CASSYLDSSNSPLHF. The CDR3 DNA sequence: TGTGCCAGCAGTTACCTGGACAGTAGTAATTCACCCCTCCACTTT.

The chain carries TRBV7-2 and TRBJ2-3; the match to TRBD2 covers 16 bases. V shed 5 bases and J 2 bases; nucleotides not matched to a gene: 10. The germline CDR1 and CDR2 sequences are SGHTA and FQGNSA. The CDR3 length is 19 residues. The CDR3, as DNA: TGTGCCAGCAGCGACCTGGGACTAGCGGGGGGGCTTTACACAGATACGCAGTATTTT. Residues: CASSDLGLAGGLYTDTQYF.

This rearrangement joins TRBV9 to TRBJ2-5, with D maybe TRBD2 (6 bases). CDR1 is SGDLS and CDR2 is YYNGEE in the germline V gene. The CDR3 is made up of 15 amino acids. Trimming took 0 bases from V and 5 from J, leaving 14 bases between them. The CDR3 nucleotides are TGTGCCAGCAGCGTAGCTCCGGACGGGGGTGAGACCCAGTACTTC. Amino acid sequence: CASSVAPDGGETQYF.

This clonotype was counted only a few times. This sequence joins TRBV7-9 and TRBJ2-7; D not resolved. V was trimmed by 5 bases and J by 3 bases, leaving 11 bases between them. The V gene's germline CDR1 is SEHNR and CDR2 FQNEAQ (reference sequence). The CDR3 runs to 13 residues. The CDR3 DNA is TGTGCCAGCAGCGTACAAGAGCACTACGAGCAGTACTTC. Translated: CASSVQEHYEQYF. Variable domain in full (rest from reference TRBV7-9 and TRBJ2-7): DTGVSQNPRHKITKRGQNVTFRCDPISEHNRLYWYRQTLGQGPEFLTYFQNEAQLEKSRLLSDRFSAERPKGSFSTLEIQRTEQGDSAMYLCASSVQEHYEQYFGPGTRLTVT.

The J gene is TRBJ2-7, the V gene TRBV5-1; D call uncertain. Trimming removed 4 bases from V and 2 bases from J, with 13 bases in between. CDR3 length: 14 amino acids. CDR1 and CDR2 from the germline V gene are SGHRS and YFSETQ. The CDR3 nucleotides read TGCGCCAGCAGCCTGGAGACCGCAACCTACGAGCAGTACTTC. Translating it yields CASSLETATYEQYF.

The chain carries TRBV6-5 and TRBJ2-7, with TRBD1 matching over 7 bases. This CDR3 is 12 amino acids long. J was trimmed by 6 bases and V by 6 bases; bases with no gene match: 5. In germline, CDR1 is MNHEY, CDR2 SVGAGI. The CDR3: CASSGQAGEQYF. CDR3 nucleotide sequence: TGTGCCAGCAGCGGACAGGCAGGCGAGCAGTACTTC.

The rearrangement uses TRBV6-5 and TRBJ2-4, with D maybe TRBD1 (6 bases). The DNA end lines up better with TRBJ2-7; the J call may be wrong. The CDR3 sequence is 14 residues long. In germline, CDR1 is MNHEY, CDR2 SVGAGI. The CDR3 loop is CASSYQTGQSEQYF. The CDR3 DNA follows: TGTGCCAGCAGTTACCAAACAGGGCAAAGCGAGCAGTACTTC.

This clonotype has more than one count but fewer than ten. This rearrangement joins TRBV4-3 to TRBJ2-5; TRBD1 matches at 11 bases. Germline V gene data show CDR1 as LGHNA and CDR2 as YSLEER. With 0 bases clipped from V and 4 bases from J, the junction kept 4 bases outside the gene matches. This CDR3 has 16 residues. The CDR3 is CASSQDIGTGGETQYF. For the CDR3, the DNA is TGCGCCAGCAGCCAAGACATCGGGACAGGGGGAGAGACCCAGTACTTC.

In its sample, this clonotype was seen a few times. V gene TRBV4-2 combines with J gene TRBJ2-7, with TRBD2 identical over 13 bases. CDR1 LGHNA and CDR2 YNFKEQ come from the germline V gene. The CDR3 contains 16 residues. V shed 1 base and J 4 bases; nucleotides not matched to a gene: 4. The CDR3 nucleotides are TGTGCCAGCAGCCAAGCCGGGACTAGCGGGAATTACGAGCAGTACTTC. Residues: CASSQAGTSGNYEQYF.

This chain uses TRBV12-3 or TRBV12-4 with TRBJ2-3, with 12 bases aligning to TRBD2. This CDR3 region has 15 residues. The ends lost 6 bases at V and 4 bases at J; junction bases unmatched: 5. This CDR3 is CASRSSGGASDTQYF. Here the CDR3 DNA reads TGTGCCAGCAGATCTAGCGGGGGGGCCTCAGATACGCAGTATTTT.

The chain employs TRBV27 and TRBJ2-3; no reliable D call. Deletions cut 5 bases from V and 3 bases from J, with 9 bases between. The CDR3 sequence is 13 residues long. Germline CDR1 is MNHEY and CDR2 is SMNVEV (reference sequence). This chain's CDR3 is CASSTTLTDTQYF. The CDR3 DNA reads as TGTGCCAGCAGTACGACTCTTACAGATACGCAGTATTTT.

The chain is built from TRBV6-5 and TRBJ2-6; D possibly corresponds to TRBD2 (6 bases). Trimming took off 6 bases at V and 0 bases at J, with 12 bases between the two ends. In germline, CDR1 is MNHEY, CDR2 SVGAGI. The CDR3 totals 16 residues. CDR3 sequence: CASRRDGVSGANVLTF. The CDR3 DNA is TGTGCCAGCAGGCGGGACGGCGTCTCTGGGGCCAACGTCCTGACTTTC.

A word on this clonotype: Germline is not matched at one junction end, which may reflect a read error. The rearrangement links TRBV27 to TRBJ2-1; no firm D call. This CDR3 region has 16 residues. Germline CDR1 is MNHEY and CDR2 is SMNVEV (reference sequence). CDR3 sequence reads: CAGSPLGWVRYGEQFF. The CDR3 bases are TGTGCCGGCAGTCCCCTCGGCTGGGTTAGGTATGGTGAGCAGTTCTTC.

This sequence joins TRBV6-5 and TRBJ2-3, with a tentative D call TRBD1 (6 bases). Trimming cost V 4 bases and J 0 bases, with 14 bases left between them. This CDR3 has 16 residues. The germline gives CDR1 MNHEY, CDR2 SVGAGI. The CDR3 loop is CASSSRTDLSTDTQYF. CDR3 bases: TGTGCCAGCAGTTCGCGGACAGACCTTAGCACAGATACGCAGTATTTT.

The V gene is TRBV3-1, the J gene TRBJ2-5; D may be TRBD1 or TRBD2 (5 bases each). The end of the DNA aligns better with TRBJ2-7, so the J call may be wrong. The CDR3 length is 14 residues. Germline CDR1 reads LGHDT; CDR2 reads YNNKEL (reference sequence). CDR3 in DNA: TGTGCCAGCAGCCAAACGGGGCTGACCAACGAGCAGTACTTC. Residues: CASSQTGLTNEQYF.

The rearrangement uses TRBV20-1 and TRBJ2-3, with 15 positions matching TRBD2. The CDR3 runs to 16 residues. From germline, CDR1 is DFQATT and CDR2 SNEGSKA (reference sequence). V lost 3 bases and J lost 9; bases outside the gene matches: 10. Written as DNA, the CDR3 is TGCAGTGCTAGGGGGGGACTAGCGGGGGGCGAGGTGACGCAGTATTTT. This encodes CSARGGLAGGEVTQYF.

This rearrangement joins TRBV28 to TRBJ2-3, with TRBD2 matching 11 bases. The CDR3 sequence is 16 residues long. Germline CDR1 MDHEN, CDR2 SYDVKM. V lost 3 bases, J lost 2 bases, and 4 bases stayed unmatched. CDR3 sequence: CASSFLAGGITDTQYF. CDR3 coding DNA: TGTGCCAGCAGTTTCTTAGCGGGGGGGATCACAGATACGCAGTATTTT.

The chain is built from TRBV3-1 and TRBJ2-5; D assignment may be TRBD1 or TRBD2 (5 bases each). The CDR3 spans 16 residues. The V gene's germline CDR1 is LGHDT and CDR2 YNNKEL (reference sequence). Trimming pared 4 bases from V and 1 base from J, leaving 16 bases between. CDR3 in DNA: TGTGCCAGCAGCCTCCTAGGGACCTCCCTCCAAGAGACCCAGTACTTC. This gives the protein CASSLLGTSLQETQYF.

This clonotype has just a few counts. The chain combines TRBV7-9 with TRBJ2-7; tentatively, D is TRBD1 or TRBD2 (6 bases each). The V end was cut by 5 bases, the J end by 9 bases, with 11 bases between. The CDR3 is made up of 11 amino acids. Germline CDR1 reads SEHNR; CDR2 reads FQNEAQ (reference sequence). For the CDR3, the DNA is TGTGCCAGCAGCGCTACGGGGGCGCAGTACTTC. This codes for CASSATGAQYF. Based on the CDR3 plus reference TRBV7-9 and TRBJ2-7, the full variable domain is DTGVSQNPRHKITKRGQNVTFRCDPISEHNRLYWYRQTLGQGPEFLTYFQNEAQLEKSRLLSDRFSAERPKGSFSTLEIQRTEQGDSAMYLCASSATGAQYFGPGTRLTVT.

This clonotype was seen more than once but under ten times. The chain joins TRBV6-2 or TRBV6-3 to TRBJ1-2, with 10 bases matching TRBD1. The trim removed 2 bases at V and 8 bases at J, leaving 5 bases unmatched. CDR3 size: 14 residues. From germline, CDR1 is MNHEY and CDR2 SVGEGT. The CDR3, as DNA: TGTGCCAGCAGTTACACCGGGACAGGGGCCGGCTACACCTTC. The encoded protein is CASSYTGTGAGYTF.

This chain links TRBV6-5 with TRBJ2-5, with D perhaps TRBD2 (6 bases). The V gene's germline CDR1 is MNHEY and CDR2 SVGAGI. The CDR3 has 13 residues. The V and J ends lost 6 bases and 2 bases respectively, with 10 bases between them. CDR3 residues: CASRAGRQETQYF. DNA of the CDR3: TGTGCCAGCAGAGCGGGCAGACAAGAGACCCAGTACTTC.